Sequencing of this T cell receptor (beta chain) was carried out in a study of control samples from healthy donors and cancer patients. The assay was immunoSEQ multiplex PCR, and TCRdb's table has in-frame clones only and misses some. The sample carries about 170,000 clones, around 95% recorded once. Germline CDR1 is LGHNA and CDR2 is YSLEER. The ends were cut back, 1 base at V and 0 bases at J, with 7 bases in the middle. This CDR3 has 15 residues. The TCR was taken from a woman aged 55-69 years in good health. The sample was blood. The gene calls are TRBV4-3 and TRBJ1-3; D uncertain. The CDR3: CASSQGLSSGNTIYF. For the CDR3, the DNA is TGCGCCAGCAGCCAAGGACTCAGCTCTGGAAACACCATATATTTT.